Presented here are 30 T cell receptor beta chains from one specimen sequenced in a study of cytomegalovirus exposure and HLA in healthy donors. The primer mix had 60 Vbeta and 13 Jbeta primers. Only in-frame clones appear in the TCRdb table, and some are missing; sequencing was by immunoSEQ multiplex PCR. The data hold 150,000 to 200,000 clones, with around 85% observed a single time. The source material was PBMCs. These receptors came from a man younger than 35 in good health and CMV-seropositive.

This sequence joins TRBV6-1 and TRBJ2-5, with D perhaps matching TRBD2 (6 bases). Gene TRBJ2-7 matches the end of the DNA better, so the J call may be wrong. CDR3 length: 15 amino acids. The germline gives CDR1 MNHNS, CDR2 SASEGT. CDR3 region: CASSEALGGSYEQYF. The CDR3 DNA reads TGTGCCAGCAGTGAAGCGCTCGGGGGATCCTACGAGCAGTACTTC.

The chain has TRBV19 and TRBJ1-2; 9 nucleotides match TRBD1. Germline trimming cut 7 bases from V and 4 bases from J; bases unmatched to any gene: 10. Germline V gene data show CDR1 as LNHDA and CDR2 as SQIVND (reference sequence). The CDR3 has 15 amino acids. The CDR3 region is CASIQTGGTPYGYTF. In nucleotides, the CDR3 is TGTGCCAGTATTCAGACAGGGGGTACACCCTATGGCTACACCTTC.

The CDR3 DNA reads as TGTGCCAGCAGCTCACCCGGGACAGGGGACGGCAATGAAAAACTGTTTTTT. This sequence encodes CASSSPGTGDGNEKLFF. The V gene is TRBV7-9, the J gene TRBJ1-4, with 10 bases fitting TRBD1. CDR3 length: 17 amino acids. The germline gives CDR1 SEHNR, CDR2 FQNEAQ (reference sequence). The V segment lost 4 bases and the J segment 5 bases; nucleotides outside the gene matches: 10.

The genes are TRBV2 and TRBJ1-2; possible D gene TRBD1, 6 bases. Germline CDR1 reads SNHLY; CDR2 reads FYNNEI. The germline V and J ends were trimmed by 11 bases and 5 bases, with 21 bases remaining between them. The CDR3 runs 14 residues. CDR3 sequence: CAGNSPGVQYGYTF. DNA of the CDR3: TGTGCCGGAAACTCCCCAGGGGTTCAGTATGGCTACACCTTC. The full variable domain, rest sourced from reference TRBV2 and TRBJ1-2, is EPEVTQTPSHQVTQMGQEVILRCVPISNHLYFYWYRQILGQKVEFLVSFYNNEISEKSEIFDDQFSVERPDGSNFTLKIRSTKLEDSAMYFCAGNSPGVQYGYTFGSGTRLTVV.

A word on this clone: At one of its ends the junction is not consistent with the germline gene, which may arise from a read error. The chain recombines TRBV30 with TRBJ2-5, with D possibly being TRBD1 (6 bases). Germline loops: CDR1 GTSNPN, CDR2 SVGIG (reference sequence). The CDR3 is 17 amino acids. The CDR3 sequence is CTWNHPDRTALQETQYF. The CDR3 DNA reads as TGTACCTGGAACCATCCGGACAGAACCGCCCTCCAAGAGACCCAGTACTTC.

CDR3 sequence (DNA): TGTGCCAGCTCAACCGAGGGCCTTGCGGGGCCCCAGCATTTT. Translating gives CASSTEGLAGPQHF. The V and J genes are TRBV18 and TRBJ1-5, with D unresolved. Germline assignment: CDR1 KGHSH and CDR2 LQKENI. Trimming pared 5 bases from V and 9 bases from J, leaving 17 bases between. This CDR3 comprises 14 residues.

The chain joins TRBV19 to TRBJ2-2; 9 bases are shared with TRBD1. The CDR3 totals 16 residues. Germline-derived CDR1 and CDR2 are LNHDA and SQIVND (reference sequence). After removal of 4 bases from V and 0 bases from J, the junction contained 3 bases not matched to a gene. In DNA, the CDR3 is TGTGCCAGTAGTACAGGACAGGGGACGAACACCGGGGAGCTGTTTTTT. It is translated as CASSTGQGTNTGELFF.

The rearrangement links TRBV18 to TRBJ2-2; 7 bases fit TRBD1. Germline CDR1 reads KGHSH; CDR2 reads LQKENI. The V segment lost 3 bases and the J segment 5 bases; nucleotides outside the gene matches: 6. This CDR3 contains 15 residues. The CDR3 DNA reads TGTGCCAGCTCACCCGCCCAGGGGGATACCGGGGAGCTGTTTTTT. It specifies CASSPAQGDTGELFF.

J is TRBJ2-5 and V is TRBV7-6, with TRBD2 matching 13 bases. This CDR3 region has 15 residues. The V and J ends lost 5 bases and 2 bases, in that order; junction bases with no gene match: 2. CDR1 and CDR2 (germline): SGHVS, FNYEAQ. CDR3 coding DNA: TGTGCCAGCAGCATGGGACTAGCGGGGCAAGAGACCCAGTACTTC. Encoded protein: CASSMGLAGQETQYF.

This chain uses TRBV6-5 with TRBJ2-7; 7 bases are shared with TRBD1. Germline V gene data show CDR1 as MNHEY and CDR2 as SVGAGI. Trimming at V came to 6 bases and at J to 3 bases, leaving 8 bases not matched to a gene. The CDR3 runs to 14 residues. In nucleotides, the CDR3 is TGTGCCAGCAGACGAGACAGGGTCAGCTACGAGCAGTACTTC. It translates to CASRRDRVSYEQYF.

The chain has TRBV6-5 and TRBJ1-5; 10 nucleotides align to TRBD1. The J segment lost 7 bases and the V segment lost 7 bases, leaving 7 bases of the junction unmatched. The germline gives CDR1 MNHEY, CDR2 SVGAGI. The CDR3 loop spans 14 amino acids. CDR3 sequence (DNA): TGTGCCAGCACCCAAGACAGGGGGCGACAGCCCCAGCATTTT. Translating it yields CASTQDRGRQPQHF.

The rearrangement uses TRBV9 and TRBJ1-1; D perhaps matches TRBD1 (6 bases). The germline V gene has CDR1 SGDLS and CDR2 YYNGEE. Trimming shortened V by 2 bases and J by 7 bases, and 9 bases separated the two germline ends. The CDR3 has 12 amino acids. Written as DNA, the CDR3 is TGTGCCAGCAGCGTGGGAGGGGGTGAAGCTTTCTTT. It is translated as CASSVGGGEAFF.

J is TRBJ2-7 and V is TRBV4-1; 10 nucleotides match TRBD1. The germline V gene has CDR1 MGHRA and CDR2 YSYEKL. This CDR3 has 15 amino acids. Unmatched junction bases numbered 2, after V lost 1 base and J lost 2 bases. CDR3 sequence (DNA): TGCGCCAGCAGCCAAGTAGGACAGGGGGCCTACGAGCAGTACTTC. It yields the protein CASSQVGQGAYEQYF.

This sequence joins TRBV7-9 and TRBJ1-2; 7 bases agree with TRBD1. Germline-derived CDR1 and CDR2 are SEHNR and FQNEAQ (reference sequence). V dropped 5 bases and J dropped 7; count of bases not matched to a gene: 7. The CDR3 length is 13 residues. CDR3 sequence reads: CASSPGQVFGYTF. DNA of the CDR3: TGTGCCAGCAGCCCAGGACAGGTTTTTGGCTACACCTTC.

V is TRBV5-5 and J is TRBJ1-1; 9 positions match TRBD1. Germline V CDR1 and CDR2: SGHKS, YYEKEE (reference sequence). This CDR3 has 14 residues. The ends lost 5 bases at V and 0 bases at J; junction bases unmatched: 2. Here the CDR3 DNA reads TGTGCCAGCAGTGGGACAGGGCTGAACACTGAAGCTTTCTTT. This translates into CASSGTGLNTEAFF. Supplemented by reference TRBV5-5 and TRBJ1-1, the full variable domain reads DAGVTQSPTHLIKTRGQQVTLRCSPISGHKSVSWYQQVLGQGPQFIFQYYEKEERGRGNFPDRFSARQFPNYSSELNVNALLLGDSALYLCASSGTGLNTEAFFGQGTRLTVV.

The chain carries TRBV2 and TRBJ2-7; D is unclear. Trimming removed 1 base at V and 3 bases at J, with 7 bases between. Germline V gene data show CDR1 as SNHLY and CDR2 as FYNNEI. The CDR3 runs to 13 residues. In nucleotides, the CDR3 is TGTGCCAGCAGTGAAGGGCAGGACTACGAGCAGTACTTC. It encodes CASSEGQDYEQYF. Together with reference TRBV2 and TRBJ2-7, the CDR3 gives the full variable domain: EPEVTQTPSHQVTQMGQEVILRCVPISNHLYFYWYRQILGQKVEFLVSFYNNEISEKSEIFDDQFSVERPDGSNFTLKIRSTKLEDSAMYFCASSEGQDYEQYFGPGTRLTVT.

This sequence joins TRBV19 and TRBJ2-5; D is possibly TRBD1 (5 bases). TRBJ2-7 matches the DNA end more closely, so the J call is doubtful. Germline V gene data show CDR1 as LNHDA and CDR2 as SQIVND (reference sequence). The CDR3 consists of 12 residues. The CDR3 spells CASSPSGYEQYF. For the CDR3, the DNA is TGTGCCAGTAGCCCTTCAGGGTACGAGCAGTACTTC.

This rearrangement joins TRBV5-4 to TRBJ1-2; D is uncertain. This CDR3 region has 15 residues. CDR1 SGHNT and CDR2 YYREEE come from the germline V gene (reference sequence). V lost 0 bases to trimming and J lost 7 bases, with 16 bases between them. DNA of the CDR3: TGTGCCAGCAGCTTGGCCAAGGAGGCCGCAGGTGGCTACACCTTC. Its protein is CASSLAKEAAGGYTF.

Concerning this clone: The same CDR3 arises from other DNA sequences in this sample as well. The chain links TRBV6-5 to TRBJ1-3; D gene uncertain. The CDR3 is made up of 15 amino acids. V was pared by 0 bases and J by 0 bases, with 6 bases between. Germline V CDR1 and CDR2: MNHEY, SVGAGI. The CDR3 nucleotides are TGTGCCAGCAGTTACTCTACGGGCTCTGGAAACACCATATATTTT. It encodes CASSYSTGSGNTIYF.

This chain links TRBV5-4 with TRBJ1-6, with D unresolved. CDR3 size: 12 residues. The germline V gene encodes CDR1 SGHNT and CDR2 YYREEE (reference sequence). The V end lost 2 bases, the J end lost 7 bases, and 4 bases lay between the germline ends. CDR3 in DNA: TGTGCCAGCAGCTTACACAATTCACCCCTCCACTTT. This sequence encodes CASSLHNSPLHF.

This sequence joins TRBV10-2 and TRBJ1-5, with 8 bases fitting TRBD1. Germline V gene lookup returns CDR1 WSHSY and CDR2 SAAADI. V dropped 3 bases and J dropped 8; count of bases not matched to a gene: 12. The CDR3 has 16 amino acids. CDR3 sequence reads: CASSDSGGAGTKPQHF. CDR3 bases: TGCGCCAGCAGTGACTCAGGGGGCGCGGGGACGAAGCCCCAGCATTTT.

The CDR3, as DNA: TGTGCCAGCAGTTACCTGCGGGGAGGCACAGATACGCAGTATTTT. Its translation is CASSYLRGGTDTQYF. The V gene is TRBV6-6, the J gene TRBJ2-3; weak D call: TRBD2 (6 bases). This CDR3 comprises 15 residues. The ends were cut back, 2 bases at V and 1 base at J, with 10 bases in the middle. Germline V CDR1 and CDR2: MNHNY, SVGAGI (reference sequence).

This clone was detected once. V is TRBV6-1 and J is TRBJ2-3, with 10 bases aligning to TRBD2. The V gene end was trimmed by 4 bases and the J gene end by 2 bases; junction bases not matched to a gene: 3. CDR1 is MNHNS and CDR2 is SASEGT in the germline V gene. The CDR3 consists of 15 residues. CDR3 sequence: CASSASGGTTDTQYF. The CDR3 DNA reads as TGTGCCAGCAGTGCTAGCGGGGGAACCACAGATACGCAGTATTTT.

This clone was recorded a few times. This chain links TRBV4-1 with TRBJ2-7, with a weak D call TRBD2 (6 bases). Per germline, CDR1 MGHRA and CDR2 YSYEKL. Trimming took off 4 bases at V and 0 bases at J, with 13 bases between the two ends. CDR3 length: 15 residues. The CDR3 loop reads CASSLMSGGSYEQYF. CDR3 sequence (DNA): TGCGCCAGCAGCCTTATGTCCGGGGGCTCCTACGAGCAGTACTTC.

The chain uses TRBV27 and TRBJ2-2; 7 bases are shared with TRBD2. CDR3 length equals 15 residues. V shed 3 bases and J 6 bases; nucleotides not matched to a gene: 7. Germline CDR1 is MNHEY and CDR2 is SMNVEV (reference sequence). For the CDR3, the DNA is TGTGCCAGCAGTTTCCGCCGGGGAGGGGCCGGGGAGCTGTTTTTT. Protein product: CASSFRRGGAGELFF.

The rearrangement uses TRBV19 and TRBJ1-2; TRBD1 matches 9 bases. The V gene's germline CDR1 is LNHDA and CDR2 SQIVND (reference sequence). Trimming took 7 bases from V and 7 from J; bases not matched to a gene: 4. The CDR3 runs 12 residues. In DNA form, the CDR3 reads TGTGCCAGTAAGGACAGGGGTTCTGGCTACACCTTC. Translated: CASKDRGSGYTF.

The V gene is TRBV18, the J gene TRBJ2-2, with 7 bases identical to TRBD1. The CDR3 length is 14 residues. The V and J ends lost 7 bases and 2 bases, in that order; junction bases with no gene match: 4. Germline V gene data show CDR1 as KGHSH and CDR2 as LQKENI. CDR3 nucleotide sequence: TGTGCCAGCTTCAGGGGGATCAACACCGGGGAGCTGTTTTTT. Encoded protein: CASFRGINTGELFF.

The chain combines TRBV21-1 with TRBJ2-5; the D call TRBD1 from the table was never checked on the DNA. The J call may not be correct, given that the DNA end is closer to TRBJ2-7. TRBV21-1 is assigned pseudogene status. This CDR3 is 15 amino acids long. In nucleotides, the CDR3 is TGTGCCAGCAGCACATCCGGGACAGGGACGGGCGAGCAGTACTTC. Translating gives CASSTSGTGTGEQYF.

V is TRBV5-1 and J is TRBJ2-7; D may be TRBD2 (5 bases). The CDR3 runs to 15 residues. The germline V gene has CDR1 SGHRS and CDR2 YFSETQ. Trimming stripped 0 bases from V and 7 bases from J, with 17 bases between. CDR3 coding DNA: TGCGCCAGCAGCTTGGTAGAGGGTGTTATAGGGGAGCAGTACTTC. This translates into CASSLVEGVIGEQYF.

J is TRBJ2-2 and V is TRBV6-5, with a tentative D call TRBD2 (5 bases). Germline CDR1 MNHEY, CDR2 SVGAGI. The CDR3 length is 16 residues. V gave up 2 bases and J gave up 4 bases, with 14 bases separating them. The CDR3 nucleotides read TGTGCCAGCAGTTACGCTAGCCCTTCCCCCACCGGGGAGCTGTTTTTT. Translation gives CASSYASPSPTGELFF.